This T cell receptor (beta chain) was sequenced in a study of cytomegalovirus exposure and HLA in healthy donors. Overall study results and limits: Among immune exposure information, only CMV serostatus was available.

Comment on this clone: Its antigen is still unknown.

Primers: 60 Vbeta forward and 13 Jbeta reverse. Repertoires were generated with immunoSEQ multiplex PCR, while TCRdb's copy carries only in-frame clones and drops some. The sample contains about 160,000 clones, more than 80% of which appear only once. The V end was cut by 2 bases, the J end by 3 bases, with 10 bases between. The CDR3 runs 14 residues. CDR1 and CDR2 (germline): MNHEY, SVGAGI. The specimen sequenced was PBMCs. The clonotype originates from a woman aged 25 to 39 in good health and CMV-seropositive. The chain is built from TRBV6-5 and TRBJ1-2; TRBD1 is a possible D gene (6 bases). CDR3 loop: CASSYTGGYYGYTF. The CDR3 nucleotides read TGTGCCAGCAGTTACACGGGGGGCTACTATGGCTACACCTTC.